A few counts support the clone carrying this TCR beta chain. What it recognizes is unknown. A mixed TRB-A/B primer pool amplified rearranged TRB by multiplex touch-down PCR. Each CDR3 protein is one row after TCRdb ran MiXCR on the multiplex PCR reads. There are a few thousand distinct CDR3 sequences in the sample; around 25% occur only once, and about 6.1% lies in the top ten. These data belong to a study of T cell repertoires in aging, cancer and after chemotherapy. Study overall: Paired samples before and after chemotherapy came from glioblastoma patients receiving temozolomide-based therapy. The full dataset contained some 8.7 million TCR reads.

The study, taken as a whole, reports: Median generation probability rose over the chemotherapy interval in each cancer cohort, suggesting rebound thymic output. Age-matched healthy donors had significantly more diverse, less clonal blood TCR repertoires than untreated cancer patients.

Peripheral blood genomic DNA, not sorted cells or RNA, was the template. The CDR3 consists of 15 residues. V dropped 0 bases and J dropped 2 bases, with 11 bases sitting between them. In germline, CDR1 is SGHTA, CDR2 FQGNSA. Source material: blood. The origin of this receptor is a human donor with a solid tumor. The chain combines TRBV7-2 with TRBJ2-7; the D is unclear. CDR3 sequence reads: CASSLAGHPTYEQYF. Written as DNA, the CDR3 is TGTGCCAGCAGCTTAGCAGGCCACCCTACCTACGAGCAGTACTTC.